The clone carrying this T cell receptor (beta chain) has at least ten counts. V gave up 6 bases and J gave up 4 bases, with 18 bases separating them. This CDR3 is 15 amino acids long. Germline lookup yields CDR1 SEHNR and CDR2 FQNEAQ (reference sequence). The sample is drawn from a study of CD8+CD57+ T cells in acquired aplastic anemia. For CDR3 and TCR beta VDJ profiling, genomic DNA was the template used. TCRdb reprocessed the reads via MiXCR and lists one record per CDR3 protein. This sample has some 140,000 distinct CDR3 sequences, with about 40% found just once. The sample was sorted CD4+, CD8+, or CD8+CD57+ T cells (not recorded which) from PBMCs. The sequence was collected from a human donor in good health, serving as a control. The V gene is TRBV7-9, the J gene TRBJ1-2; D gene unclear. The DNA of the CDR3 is TGTGCCAGCAGTCGTGGTAGGGAAACGTTCTATGGCTACACCTTC. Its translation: CASSRGRETFYGYTF.